Listed below are T cell receptor beta chains from one sample, sequenced in a study of cytomegalovirus exposure and HLA in healthy donors. TCRdb's table, derived via immunoSEQ multiplex PCR, lists solely in-frame clones and lacks some. Of about 250,000 clones detected, around 80% appear once; the ten largest clones hold 0.47%. Sequencing was done on a sample of PBMCs. The source of these receptors is a boy between 10 and 17 years old in good health and CMV-seronegative. The CDR3 runs from the conserved cysteine through the conserved F or W. The order of the fields is CDR3 protein, CDR3 DNA, D gene, V gene, J gene, clone size. A D gene is named only where the DNA matches it firmly. Clone size is shown for a subset of rows, as once, few, many or a class of expanded clone.

CASSTEAGSTGELFF	TGTGCTAGCAGCACGGAGGCGGGGAGCACCGGGGAGCTGTTTTTT	.	TRBV7-7	TRBJ2-2	.
CASSIDRVGGYTF	TGTGCCAGTAGTATAGACAGGGTCGGCGGCTACACCTTC	.	TRBV19	TRBJ1-2	few
CASSQDTEGTEAFF	TGTGCCAGCAGCCAAGATACCGAGGGCACTGAAGCTTTCTTT	.	TRBV4-2	TRBJ1-1	.
CASSDPPAEAFF	TGTGCCAGCAGTGATCCTCCGGCTGAAGCTTTCTTT	.	TRBV6-4	TRBJ1-1	few
CASSEDRSQPQHF	TGCGCCAGCAGTGAGGACAGGTCTCAGCCCCAGCATTTT	.	TRBV10-2	TRBJ1-5	.
CSVEEEAEANYGYTF	TGCAGCGTTGAAGAAGAGGCCGAAGCTAACTATGGCTACACCTTC	.	TRBV29-1	TRBJ1-2	.
CATSRATGGCLF	TGTGCCACCAGCAGAGCTACAGGTGGCTGTCTCTTC	.	TRBV15	TRBJ2-1	.
CASSLTSGGQDTQYF	TGCGCCAGCAGCCTGACTAGCGGGGGCCAAGATACGCAGTATTTT	TRBD2	TRBV5-1	TRBJ2-3	once
CASSLQGTGGTEAFF	TGCGCCAGCAGCTTGCAGGGGACAGGGGGCACTGAAGCTTTCTTT	TRBD1	TRBV5-1	TRBJ1-1	.
CASSSTGLPEAFF	TGCGCCAGCAGCTCTACTGGTCTTCCTGAAGCTTTCTTT	.	TRBV5-1	TRBJ1-1	.
CASSQHGLAGGLEQYF	TGCGCCAGCAGCCAACATGGACTAGCGGGAGGTCTCGAGCAGTACTTC	TRBD2	TRBV4-1	TRBJ2-7	once
CASRFGQGTYGYTF	TGTGCCAGCAGATTCGGACAGGGGACCTATGGCTACACCTTC	TRBD1	TRBV6-5	TRBJ1-2	once
CASSTGTGRYDEQYF	TGTGCCAGCAGCACCGGGACAGGACGTTATGACGAGCAGTACTTC	TRBD1	TRBV27	TRBJ2-7	few
CASRRPGQGYEQYF	TGTGCCAGCAGGCGACCGGGACAGGGCTACGAGCAGTACTTC	TRBD1	TRBV6-5	TRBJ2-7	.
CAVSQGASGYTF	TGTGCCGTCTCGCAGGGGGCGTCTGGCTACACCTTC	TRBD1	TRBV30	TRBJ1-2	.
CASSQGHSGGVRDNEQFF	TGCGCCAGCAGCCAAGGGCATAGCGGGGGGGTACGGGACAATGAGCAGTTCTTC	TRBD2	TRBV4-1	TRBJ2-1	.
CASTPWDNKTEQYF	TGCGCCAGCACCCCCTGGGACAATAAGACCGAGCAGTACTTC	.	TRBV5-1	TRBJ2-7	few
CASSRGTGANVLTF	TGTGCCAGCAGTAGGGGCACTGGGGCCAACGTCCTGACTTTC	.	TRBV6-5	TRBJ2-6	once
CAIRSAGDYGYTF	TGTGCCATCAGAAGCGCAGGGGACTATGGCTACACCTTC	.	TRBV10-3	TRBJ1-2	few
CASSQGLGTEAFF	TGTGCCAGCAGCCAGGGACTCGGGACTGAAGCTTTCTTT	.	TRBV11-3	TRBJ1-1	.
CASTTTGEGYNEQFF	TGTGCCAGCACTACGACAGGGGAGGGCTACAATGAGCAGTTCTTC	.	TRBV6-1	TRBJ2-1	.
CAWAGTDTQYF	TGTGCCTGGGCGGGAACAGATACGCAGTATTTT	.	TRBV30	TRBJ2-3	.
CASSVAGGPNRGDTGELFF	TGTGCCAGCAGCGTAGCGGGAGGTCCTAACCGAGGTGACACCGGGGAGCTGTTTTTT	TRBD2	TRBV9	TRBJ2-2	few
CASSVTRFQETQYF	TGTGCCAGCAGTGTCACGAGATTCCAAGAGACCCAGTACTTC	.	TRBV6-1	TRBJ2-5	.
CASSDMNTEAFF	TGTGCCAGCAGCGACATGAACACTGAAGCTTTCTTT	.	TRBV9	TRBJ1-1	.
CASSFRDIANEQFF	TGTGCCAGCAGTTTCCGGGACATAGCTAATGAGCAGTTCTTC	.	TRBV6-1	TRBJ2-1	.
CASSFSGGATDTQYF	TGTGCCAGCAGCTTTAGCGGGGGAGCCACAGATACGCAGTATTTT	TRBD2	TRBV11-3	TRBJ2-3	.
CASSLQSLAGGQETQYF	TGTGCCAGCAGCTTACAGTCTCTAGCGGGAGGTCAAGAGACCCAGTACTTC	TRBD2	TRBV7-2	TRBJ2-5	.
CASSPSRRGQGRGQPQHF	TGTGCCAGCTCACCCTCGAGAAGAGGACAGGGACGGGGTCAGCCCCAGCATTTT	TRBD1	TRBV18	TRBJ1-5	.
CASSQGIDRRLLNTEAFF	TGCGCCAGCAGCCAAGGGATAGACAGGCGACTGTTGAACACTGAAGCTTTCTTT	.	TRBV4-1	TRBJ1-1	.
CASSLRGANYGYTF	TGTGCCAGCAGCCTCAGAGGAGCTAACTATGGCTACACCTTC	.	TRBV2	TRBJ1-2	.
CASSVGGRAVNEKLFF	TGTGCCAGCAGTGTAGGGGGCAGGGCTGTTAATGAAAAACTGTTTTTT	TRBD1	TRBV25-1	TRBJ1-4	.
CSVVSGSETFF	TGCAGCGTTGTCTCGGGGAGTGAAACTTTCTTT	.	TRBV29-1	TRBJ1-1	once
CASRRVHKDTQYF	TGTGCCAGCAGGAGGGTACATAAAGATACGCAGTATTTT	.	TRBV6-5	TRBJ2-3	.
CASSIDRDRGADEAFF	TGTGCCAGTAGTATAGATAGGGACAGGGGCGCCGATGAAGCTTTCTTT	TRBD1	TRBV19	TRBJ1-1	few